One sample yielded the 14 T cell receptor beta chains listed below, sequenced in a study of tumor and adjacent non-tumor tissue in lung cancer. Three rounds of nested PCR, following a modified ARM-PCR protocol, produced the TCRbeta library. TCRdb fed the multiplex PCR reads into MiXCR, producing one record per CDR3 protein. The sample consists of approximately 100,000 distinct CDR3 sequences, more than 55% of them appearing once. No cell sorting was done before RNA was extracted from the tissue. Distant lung tissue was collected more than 3 cm away from the tumor edge. Sequencing was done on a sample of distant non-tumor lung tissue. The receptors were gathered from a man aged 25-40 years with non-small cell lung cancer.

A word on this clonotype: A read error may produce the germline difference seen at one junction end. V usage is TRBV6-2 or TRBV6-3 and J usage is TRBJ1-2, with D possibly TRBD1 on 5 matching bases. This CDR3 spans 12 amino acids. Germline V gene lookup returns CDR1 MNHEY and CDR2 SVGEGT. DNA for the CDR3: TGTACCAGCAGTTACGGGACGGATGATTACACCTTC. It specifies CTSSYGTDDYTF.

This clonotype was recorded a few times. The V call is TRBV30, the J call TRBJ1-4; D remains ambiguous. Trimming pared 2 bases from V and 13 bases from J, leaving 14 bases between. This CDR3 comprises 12 residues. From germline, CDR1 is GTSNPN and CDR2 SVGIG (reference sequence). CDR3 loop: CAWSLLDRGLFF. Written as DNA, the CDR3 is TGTGCCTGGAGTTTATTGGACCGAGGACTGTTTTTT. The entire variable domain, with the rest obtained from reference TRBV30 and TRBJ1-4, is as follows: SQTIHQWPATLVQPVGSPLSLECTVEGTSNPNLYWYRQAAGRGLQLLFYSVGIGQISSEVPQNLSASRPQDRQFILSSKKLLLSDSGFYLCAWSLLDRGLFFGSGTQLSVL.

This clonotype was picked up a small number of times. The rearrangement links TRBV11-3 to TRBJ2-7, with D possibly being TRBD1 (5 bases). There are 13 residues in the CDR3. Germline CDR1 reads SGHNT; CDR2 reads YENEEA. With 5 bases removed from V and 1 base from J, the gap between germline ends came to 9 bases. The chain's CDR3 is CASSTGQSYEQYF. The CDR3 nucleotides are TGTGCCAGCAGCACAGGACAATCCTACGAGCAGTACTTC.

The rearrangement uses TRBV5-1 and TRBJ1-2; TRBD1 matches at 8 bases. This CDR3 is 16 amino acids long. CDR1 and CDR2 (germline): SGHRS, YFSETQ. With 1 base clipped from V and 1 base from J, the junction kept 6 bases outside the gene matches. The DNA for the CDR3 is TGCGCCAGCAGCTTGTATGCAGGGGGCGATAACTATGGCTACACCTTC. It encodes CASSLYAGGDNYGYTF.

Notes on this clonotype: Here the CDR3 omits its conserved ending phenylalanine or tryptophan, so a read error is the likely source. V usage is TRBV11-2 and J usage is TRBJ2-3; TRBD1 aligns across 8 bases. The trim removed 3 bases at V and 2 bases at J, leaving 10 bases unmatched. This CDR3 has 17 residues. Germline CDR1 is SGHAT and CDR2 is FQNNGV. The CDR3 nucleotides are TGTGCCAGCAGCTTGGACCGGGACAGGACGTACACAGATACGCAGTATATT. It translates to CASSLDRDRTYTDTQYI.

This clonotype was seen at least ten times. J is TRBJ2-1 and V is TRBV4-3, with 12 bases matching TRBD2. V shed 3 bases, J shed 9 bases, and the junction held 12 bases outside the gene matches. The CDR3 is made up of 17 amino acids. Germline V lookup: CDR1 LGHNA, CDR2 YSLEER. CDR3 sequence reads: CASSQYPSGGGSVEQFF. The CDR3 bases are TGCGCCAGCAGCCAGTACCCTAGCGGGGGGGGCTCAGTTGAGCAGTTCTTC.

Comment on this clonotype: Just one base apart from a much larger clone, this may be a read error. Because the CDR3's place on the DNA is in doubt, the DNA is left out and the CDR3 is given as listed by TCRdb. CDR3 amino acids: CASSHWGGGNQPQDF. This chain connects TRBV23-1 to TRBJ1-5; whether TRBD1, the table's D call, matches the DNA was not checked. TRBV23-1 is noted as an ORF with a role that remains uncertain. The length of the CDR3 is 15 amino acids, counting both ends.

V usage is TRBV4-3 and J usage is TRBJ2-3, with D perhaps assigned TRBD1 or TRBD2 (7 bases each). Germline V CDR1 and CDR2: LGHNA, YSLEER. The germline V and J ends were trimmed by 1 base and 6 bases, with 20 bases remaining between them. The CDR3 covers 17 residues. CDR3 in amino acids: CASSQGLWEGAADTQYF. For the CDR3, the DNA is TGCGCCAGCAGCCAAGGCTTATGGGAGGGGGCCGCGGATACGCAGTATTTT.

Comments on this clonotype: A read error may account for a junction end that differs from germline. The gene calls are TRBV11-2 and TRBJ2-3; either TRBD1 or TRBD2 may fit D (5 bases each). Germline assignment: CDR1 SGHAT and CDR2 FQNNGV. This CDR3 region has 14 residues. The CDR3 region is CASSLPGTANTQFF. The CDR3 DNA follows: TGTGCCAGCAGCCTCCCTGGGACGGCGAATACGCAGTTTTTT.

This clonotype was counted between two and nine times. The chain recombines TRBV5-1 with TRBJ1-2; D is unclear. V lost 0 bases, J lost 8 bases, and 17 bases lay in between. The CDR3 has 15 amino acids. Germline assignment: CDR1 SGHRS and CDR2 YFSETQ. CDR3 bases: TGCGCCAGCAGCTTGGCCAAAGTGGGGAATGAGGGCTACACCTTC. Its translation: CASSLAKVGNEGYTF. The full variable domain, with the rest looked up from reference TRBV5-1 and TRBJ1-2, is KAGVTQTPRYLIKTRGQQVTLSCSPISGHRSVSWYQQTPGQGLQFLFEYFSETQRNKGNFPGRFSGRQFSNSRSEMNVSTLELGDSALYLCASSLAKVGNEGYTFGSGTRLTVV.

This clonotype was observed a few times. At one boundary the junction diverges from the germline segment, which might be a read error. This chain connects TRBV20-1 to TRBJ1-6; 7 bases match TRBD1. CDR1 is DFQATT, CDR2 SNEGSKA, per germline (reference sequence). The CDR3 consists of 15 residues. CDR3 in amino acids: CSASIPGQYNSPPHF. CDR3 nucleotide sequence: TGCAGTGCTTCAATACCGGGACAGTATAATTCACCCCCCCACTTT.

The chain links TRBV11-3 to TRBJ2-1; 8 positions agree with TRBD2. After removal of 4 bases from V and 10 bases from J, the junction contained 21 bases not matched to a gene. Germline CDR1 is SGHNT and CDR2 is YENEEA. This CDR3 is 18 amino acids long. CDR3 sequence (DNA): TGTGCCAGCAGCTCGGGGGGGAATAGCGTGCTTCCAAGACACGAGCAGTTCTTC. Its protein is CASSSGGNSVLPRHEQFF.

Concerning this clonotype itself: Without the conserved terminal phenylalanine or tryptophan, this CDR3 likely stems from a read error. This chain links TRBV5-5 with TRBJ2-1, with D possibly TRBD2 on 6 matching bases. This CDR3 is 16 amino acids long. With 0 bases removed from V and 4 bases from J, the gap between germline ends came to 14 bases. Germline assignment: CDR1 SGHKS and CDR2 YYEKEE (reference sequence). In DNA, the CDR3 is TGTGCCAGCAGCTTGGGGGGCGGGGCGGTGTACAATGAGCAGTTCCTC. The encoded protein is CASSLGGGAVYNEQFL.

This sequence joins TRBV29-1 and TRBJ2-2; the match to TRBD2 covers 8 bases. The germline V gene encodes CDR1 SQVTM and CDR2 ANQGSEA. V was pared by 5 bases and J by 7 bases, with 6 bases of the junction left unmatched. This CDR3 is 13 amino acids long. The CDR3 is CSVSSGVGGELFF. For the CDR3, the DNA is TGCAGCGTTAGTAGCGGGGTTGGCGGGGAGCTGTTTTTT.